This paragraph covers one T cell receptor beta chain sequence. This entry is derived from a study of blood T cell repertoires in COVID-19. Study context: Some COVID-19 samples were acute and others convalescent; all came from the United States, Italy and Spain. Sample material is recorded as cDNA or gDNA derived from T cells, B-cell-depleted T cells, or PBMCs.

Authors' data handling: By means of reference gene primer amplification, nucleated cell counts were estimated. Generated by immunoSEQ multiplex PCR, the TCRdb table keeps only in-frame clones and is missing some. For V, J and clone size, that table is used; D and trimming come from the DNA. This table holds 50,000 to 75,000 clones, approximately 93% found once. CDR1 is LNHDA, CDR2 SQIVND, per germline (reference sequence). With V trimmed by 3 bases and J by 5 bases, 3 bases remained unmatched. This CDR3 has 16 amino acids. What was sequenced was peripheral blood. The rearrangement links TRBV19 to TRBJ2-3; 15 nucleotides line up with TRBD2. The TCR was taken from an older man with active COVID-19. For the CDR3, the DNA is TGTGCCAGTAGTATCCGGGGACTAGCGGGGGGAGATACGCAGTATTTT. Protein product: CASSIRGLAGGDTQYF.